Listed below are T cell receptor beta chains from one sample, sequenced in a study of shared clonotypes between healthy human individuals. Sequenced by immunoSEQ multiplex PCR; TCRdb stores in-frame clones only, minus some. Altogether 2 million or so clones are present, 95% being singletons, with the ten largest covering 0.1% to 0.15%. The specimen sequenced was naive CD4+ T cells sorted from blood. The receptors here all came from a man younger than 35 in good health. Each CDR3 is given with its conserved first and last residue. A D gene is named only where the DNA matches it firmly. Some rows mark clone size as missing; the rest say once, few, many or name a class of expanded clone.

j_gene | v_gene | abundance | d_gene | CDR3aa | CDR3nt
TRBJ2-2 | TRBV2 | . | TRBD2 | CASSAAGGAGELFF | TGTGCCAGCAGTGCGGCGGGAGGAGCCGGGGAGCTGTTTTTT
TRBJ1-2 | TRBV10-3 | . | TRBD1 | CAIGSSLGQGQTFYGYTF | TGTGCCATCGGGTCCTCACTCGGACAGGGTCAAACCTTCTATGGCTACACCTTC
TRBJ1-3 | TRBV6-5 | . | . | CASSPRGFSGNTIYF | TGTGCCAGCAGTCCCAGGGGTTTTTCGGGAAACACCATATATTTT
TRBJ1-5 | TRBV18 | once | . | CASSPTGGDQPQHF | TGTGCCAGCTCCCCCACAGGAGGGGACCAGCCCCAGCATTTT
TRBJ1-6 | TRBV11-2 | . | . | CASSLAGSTSSPLHF | TGTGCCAGCAGCTTAGCGGGCAGTACTTCTTCACCCCTCCACTTT
TRBJ1-5 | TRBV27 | . | . | CASSLGGNKVQPQHF | TGTGCCAGCAGTTTGGGCGGGAACAAAGTTCAGCCCCAGCATTTT
TRBJ2-3 | TRBV5-1 | . | . | CASSLAQFTDTQYF | TGCGCCAGCAGCTTGGCCCAGTTCACAGATACGCAGTATTTT
TRBJ2-3 | TRBV5-1 | . | . | CASFQGSTDTQYF | TGCGCCAGCTTCCAGGGTTCGACAGATACGCAGTATTTT
TRBJ2-3 | TRBV18 | . | . | CASSPPQIRASTDTQYF | TGTGCCAGCTCACCACCGCAGATTAGGGCCTCCACAGATACGCAGTATTTT
TRBJ1-1 | TRBV7-8 | . | . | CASSLVSGHGMNTEAFF | TGTGCCAGCAGCTTAGTTTCAGGACATGGCATGAACACTGAAGCTTTCTTT
TRBJ2-5 | TRBV19 | . | TRBD1 | CASSTRTGTQETQYF | TGTGCCAGTAGTACTAGGACAGGAACGCAAGAGACCCAGTACTTC
TRBJ2-3 | TRBV10-2 | . | TRBD1 | CASNGQGRRDTQYF | TGCGCCAGCAACGGACAGGGGAGGAGAGATACGCAGTATTTT
TRBJ1-3 | TRBV6-1 | . | TRBD1 | CASSEIRGDTIYF | TGTGCCAGCAGTGAGATCAGGGGGGACACCATATATTTT
TRBJ1-6 | TRBV2 | . | . | CASCLEGALSYNSPLHF | TGTGCCAGCTGCTTAGAAGGGGCACTCTCCTATAATTCACCCCTCCACTTT
TRBJ2-2 | TRBV19 | . | . | CASSMFPDRSTGELFF | TGTGCCAGTAGTATGTTTCCCGACAGGTCCACCGGGGAGCTGTTTTTT
TRBJ1-6 | TRBV10-3 | . | TRBD1 | CAISEGTGGGSPLHF | TGTGCCATCAGTGAGGGGACAGGGGGGGGTTCACCCCTCCACTTT
TRBJ2-3 | TRBV5-1 | . | . | CASSLGSATDTQYF | TGCGCCAGCAGCTTGGGTAGCGCCACAGATACGCAGTATTTT
TRBJ1-2 | TRBV7-9 | . | . | CASSLSGKANYGYTF | TGTGCCAGCAGCTTATCGGGGAAAGCTAACTATGGCTACACCTTC
TRBJ1-1 | TRBV10-2 | . | . | CASSADQTEAFF | TGCGCCAGCAGTGCGGACCAAACTGAAGCTTTCTTT
TRBJ2-7 | TRBV29-1 | . | . | CSVGSRLATYEQYF | TGCAGCGTGGGGTCGAGGCTAGCAACCTACGAGCAGTACTTC
TRBJ2-2 | TRBV5-4 | . | . | CASRLNANTGELFF | TGTGCCAGCAGGTTGAACGCGAACACCGGGGAGCTGTTTTTT
TRBJ2-5 | TRBV30 | once | TRBD2 | CAWSQPSGGTYQSYF | TGTGCCTGGAGTCAACCTAGCGGGGGGACGTATCAGTCGTACTTC
TRBJ1-3 | TRBV10-3 | . | . | CAIRAPGNTIYF | TGTGCCATCAGGGCCCCTGGAAACACCATATATTTT
TRBJ2-3 | TRBV28 | . | . | CASSLRGTGLRTDTQYF | TGTGCCAGCAGTTTAAGGGGGACTGGGCTACGCACAGATACGCAGTATTTT
TRBJ2-7 | TRBV7-2 | . | TRBD2 | CASSHRASTSGYEQYF | TGTGCCAGCAGCCACCGGGCCTCCACTAGCGGCTACGAGCAGTACTTC
TRBJ2-7 | TRBV5-4 | . | TRBD1 | CASSLSGTGGSYEQYF | TGTGCCAGCAGCTTATCCGGGACAGGGGGTTCCTACGAGCAGTACTTC
TRBJ1-1 | TRBV10-3 | . | . | CAIRMDSLNTEAFF | TGTGCCATCAGGATGGACAGCCTGAACACTGAAGCTTTCTTT
TRBJ1-3 | TRBV7-3 | . | . | CASSLQGSAGNTIYF | TGTGCCAGCAGCTTACAGGGGTCGGCTGGAAACACCATATATTTT
TRBJ2-1 | TRBV11-1 | once | TRBD1 | CASSAGTGLNEQFF | TGTGCCAGCAGCGCTGGGACAGGGCTCAATGAGCAGTTCTTC
TRBJ2-7 | TRBV27 | . | . | CASPATSYEQYF | TGTGCCAGCCCGGCGACCAGTTACGAGCAGTACTTC
TRBJ1-6 | TRBV13 | . | . | CASWAEGPKGRLNSPLHF | TGTGCCAGCTGGGCTGAAGGGCCTAAAGGGAGGCTTAATTCACCCCTCCACTTT
TRBJ1-1 | TRBV18 | . | . | CASSPWQGRHTEAFF | TGTGCCAGCTCTCCCTGGCAGGGGCGGCACACTGAAGCTTTCTTT
TRBJ1-2 | TRBV29-1 | . | . | CSVEQSDGYTF | TGCAGCGTTGAACAGTCCGATGGCTACACCTTC
TRBJ1-4 | TRBV7-2 | . | . | CASSPGGVGEKLFF | TGTGCCAGCAGCCCTGGGGGAGTTGGGGAAAAACTGTTTTTT
TRBJ2-7 | TRBV27 | . | . | CASSSGHEQYF | TGTGCCAGCAGTTCGGGCCACGAGCAGTACTTC
TRBJ1-2 | TRBV19 | few | . | CASSIRGGGYGYTF | TGTGCCAGTAGTATTAGGGGAGGAGGCTATGGCTACACCTTC
TRBJ1-1 | TRBV9 | . | . | CASSVDRAPNTEAFF | TGTGCCAGCAGCGTCGACCGTGCTCCGAACACTGAAGCTTTCTTT
TRBJ1-2 | TRBV5-5 | . | TRBD1 | CASSRGQGVLYGYTF | TGTGCCAGCAGTCGGGGACAGGGTGTACTCTATGGCTACACCTTC
TRBJ1-5 | TRBV6-4 | . | . | CASSDSGSRDPSNQPQHF | TGTGCCAGCAGTGACTCTGGTAGCCGGGATCCAAGCAATCAGCCCCAGCATTTT
TRBJ2-2 | TRBV7-2 | . | . | CASSLFALAGPANTGELFF | TGTGCCAGCAGCTTATTCGCCCTAGCCGGCCCTGCGAACACCGGGGAGCTGTTTTTT
TRBJ1-1 | TRBV15 | . | . | CATSRRGGTEAFF | TGTGCCACCAGCAGACGAGGTGGCACTGAAGCTTTCTTT
TRBJ2-3 | TRBV10-3 | once | . | CAISEGLPDTQYF | TGTGCCATCAGTGAAGGACTCCCAGATACGCAGTATTTT
TRBJ1-2 | TRBV5-4 | . | . | CASSLQGTNYGYTF | TGTGCCAGCAGCTTGCAGGGGACTAACTATGGCTACACCTTC
TRBJ1-5 | TRBV5-1 | . | TRBD1 | CASSEGQSNQPQHF | TGCGCCAGCAGCGAGGGACAGAGCAATCAGCCCCAGCATTTT
TRBJ2-7 | TRBV5-1 | once | TRBD1 | CASRQGQGSEQYF | TGCGCCAGCAGACAGGGACAGGGAAGCGAGCAGTACTTC
TRBJ2-7 | TRBV30 | . | . | CAWRPGHFYEQYF | TGTGCCTGGAGACCGGGACACTTCTACGAGCAGTACTTC
TRBJ2-3 | TRBV15 | . | . | CATRDRSTLSTDTQYF | TGTGCCACCAGAGACCGCAGTACCCTTAGCACAGATACGCAGTATTTT
TRBJ1-5 | TRBV6-1 | . | TRBD1 | CASSASGQGGQPQHF | TGTGCCAGCAGTGCATCGGGACAGGGGGGGCAGCCCCAGCATTTT
TRBJ2-7 | TRBV6-1 | . | TRBD2 | CASSEPPRTSGLYEQYF | TGTGCCAGCAGTGAACCCCCCAGGACTAGCGGGCTTTACGAGCAGTACTTC
TRBJ2-5 | TRBV4-1 | . | . | CASSPRTVQETQYF | TGCGCCAGCAGCCCTCGGACAGTGCAAGAGACCCAGTACTTC
TRBJ1-4 | TRBV5-1 | . | . | CASSLVVGLGYEKLFF | TGCGCCAGCAGCTTGGTTGTTGGGTTGGGGTATGAAAAACTGTTTTTT
TRBJ2-3 | TRBV18 | . | . | CASSLVGATDTQYF | TGTGCCAGCTCACTGGTAGGAGCCACAGATACGCAGTATTTT
TRBJ1-4 | TRBV10-3 | . | . | CAISESTNEKLFF | TGTGCCATCAGTGAGTCGACTAATGAAAAACTGTTTTTT